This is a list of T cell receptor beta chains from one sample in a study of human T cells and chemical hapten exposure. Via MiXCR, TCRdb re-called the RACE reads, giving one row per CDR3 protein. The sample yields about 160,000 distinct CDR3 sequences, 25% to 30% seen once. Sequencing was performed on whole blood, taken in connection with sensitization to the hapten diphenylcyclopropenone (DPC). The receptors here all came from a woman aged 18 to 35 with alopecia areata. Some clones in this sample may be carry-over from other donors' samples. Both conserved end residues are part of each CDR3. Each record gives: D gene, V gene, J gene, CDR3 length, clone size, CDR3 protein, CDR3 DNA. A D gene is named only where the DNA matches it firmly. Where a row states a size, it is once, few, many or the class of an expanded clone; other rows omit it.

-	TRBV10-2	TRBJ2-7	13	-	CASRTDSSYEQYF	TGCGCCAGCAGGACAGACAGCTCCTACGAGCAGTACTTC
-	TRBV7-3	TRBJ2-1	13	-	CASSLPSKDEQFF	TGTGCCAGCAGCTTACCCTCTAAAGATGAGCAGTTCTTC
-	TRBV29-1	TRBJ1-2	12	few	CSVVGENSGYTF	TGCAGCGTTGTGGGGGAGAATAGTGGCTACACCTTC
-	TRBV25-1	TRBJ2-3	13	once	CASRGLRTDTQYF	TGTGCCAGCAGGGGGCTTCGCACAGATACGCAGTATTTT
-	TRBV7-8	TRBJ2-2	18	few	CASSLRVSWGVNTGELFF	TGTGCCAGCAGCTTAAGGGTTTCGTGGGGGGTGAACACCGGGGAGCTGTTTTTT
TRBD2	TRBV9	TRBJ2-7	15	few	CASSPAGGRAYEQYF	TGTGCCAGCAGCCCCGCGGGCGGGAGGGCCTACGAGCAGTACTTC
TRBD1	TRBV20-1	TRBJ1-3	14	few	CSASPRQGGNTIYF	TGCAGTGCTAGCCCCCGACAGGGAGGAAACACCATATATTTT
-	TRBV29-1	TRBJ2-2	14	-	CSVALVVNTGELFF	TGCAGCGTTGCCCTGGTAGTCAACACCGGGGAGCTGTTTTTT
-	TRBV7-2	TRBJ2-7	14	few	CASSPPPGSYEQYF	TGTGCCAGCAGCCCTCCCCCGGGCTCCTACGAGCAGTACTTC
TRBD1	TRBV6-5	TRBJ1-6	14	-	CASSLQGRQSPLHF	TGTGCCAGCAGTCTACAGGGGAGGCAGTCACCCCTCCACTTT
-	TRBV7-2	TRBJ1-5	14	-	CASSQALGGAPQHF	TGTGCCAGCAGCCAGGCGCTAGGGGGGGCGCCCCAGCATTTT
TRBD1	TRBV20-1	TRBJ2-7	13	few	CSAAETGNYEQYF	TGCAGTGCTGCCGAGACAGGGAACTACGAGCAGTACTTC
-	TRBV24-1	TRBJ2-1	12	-	CATSDLQGYQFF	TGTGCCACCAGTGATTTGCAAGGGTATCAGTTCTTC
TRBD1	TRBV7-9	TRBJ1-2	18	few	CASSLGPRTGGLYYGYTF	TGTGCCAGCAGCTTAGGCCCTCGGACAGGGGGGTTATACTATGGCTACACCTTC
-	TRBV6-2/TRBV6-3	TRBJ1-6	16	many	CASSHWMSSYNSPLHF	TGTGCCAGCAGCCATTGGATGAGCTCCTATAATTCACCCCTCCACTTT
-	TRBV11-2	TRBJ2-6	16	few	CASVNYSPSGANVLTF	TGTGCCAGCGTTAATTATAGCCCCTCTGGGGCCAACGTCCTGACTTTC
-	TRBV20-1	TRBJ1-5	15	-	CSARQSGAPTGPQHF	TGCAGTGCTAGGCAAAGTGGGGCCCCCACGGGACCCCAGCATTTT
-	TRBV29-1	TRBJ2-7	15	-	CSPRTFSGVSYEQYF	TGCAGCCCTCGGACATTTAGTGGGGTATCCTACGAGCAGTACTTC